The sequence of this TCR beta chain was determined in a study of spatial heterogeneity in lung cancer. Time point indicated: blood at routine non-recurrence follow-up after resection. Material for sequencing was whole RNA from tumor, nontumor lung or frozen PBMC, left unsorted. This clonotype turned up a few times. Every TCR cDNA molecule carried a tag that served as a unique molecular identifier. Using its own MiXCR run on the 5' RACE reads, TCRdb lists one record per CDR3 protein. The sample gives some 120,000 distinct CDR3 sequences, roughly an eighth of which show up once; around 16% is in the top ten. Germline V CDR1 and CDR2: KGHSH, LQKENI. Trimming at V came to 2 bases and at J to 0 bases, leaving 7 bases not matched to a gene. The CDR3 covers 16 residues.

This specimen consisted of PBMCs, obtained at follow-up. The TCR was taken from a male donor with early-stage non-small cell lung cancer. The chain has TRBV18 and TRBJ2-7; TRBD1 matches 7 bases. The CDR3 is CASSPRDRVPSYEQYF. CDR3 in DNA: TGTGCCAGCTCACCAAGAGACAGGGTTCCCTCCTACGAGCAGTACTTC.